Presented here are 29 T cell receptor beta chains from one specimen sequenced in a study of STAT5B mutations in CD4+ large granular lymphocyte leukemia. Sequenced by immunoSEQ multiplex PCR; TCRdb stores in-frame clones only, minus some. The sample has about 31,000 clones, about three quarters seen once. The material sequenced was CD4+ T cells from blood buffy coats. The source is a human donor in good health.

The V gene is TRBV6-6, the J gene TRBJ1-6; D is possibly TRBD1 (5 bases). V was clipped by 6 bases and J by 10 bases, with 13 bases between them. CDR1 and CDR2 (germline): MNHNY, SVGAGI (reference sequence). The CDR3 consists of 13 residues. The chain's CDR3 is CASSLRERSPLHF. CDR3 nucleotide sequence: TGTGCCAGCAGCCTCAGGGAACGATCACCCCTCCACTTT.

The chain is built from TRBV5-6 and TRBJ2-7; 12 positions agree with TRBD2. V shed 0 bases and J 4 bases; nucleotides not matched to a gene: 11. Germline V CDR1 and CDR2: SGHDT, YYEEEE. The CDR3 spans 18 residues. The CDR3, as DNA: TGTGCCAGCAGCTTGGGACTAGCGGGAGACTCCACTCCTTACGAGCAGTACTTC. As protein: CASSLGLAGDSTPYEQYF.

This rearrangement joins TRBV19 to TRBJ1-5, with TRBD1 identical over 7 bases. CDR1 and CDR2 from the germline V gene are LNHDA and SQIVND (reference sequence). The CDR3 is made up of 15 amino acids. V was clipped by 6 bases and J by 1 base; unmatched bases: 6. DNA of the CDR3: TGTGCCAGTAGCAGACAGGGTACGAGCAATCAGCCCCAGCATTTT. It specifies CASSRQGTSNQPQHF.

The rearrangement links TRBV19 to TRBJ2-7; perhaps D is TRBD1 or TRBD2 (5 bases each). The germline V gene encodes CDR1 LNHDA and CDR2 SQIVND (reference sequence). V gave up 3 bases and J gave up 1 base, with 10 bases separating them. The CDR3 runs to 14 residues. This CDR3 is CASSIGTRSYEQYF. The CDR3 coding sequence is TGTGCCAGTAGTATCGGGACGCGGTCCTACGAGCAGTACTTC.

The V gene is TRBV28, the J gene TRBJ1-1, with 9 bases that match TRBD1. Trimming removed 6 bases from V and 11 bases from J; junction bases left unmatched: 16. Germline CDR1 reads MDHEN; CDR2 reads SYDVKM. This CDR3 region has 15 residues. In nucleotides, the CDR3 is TGTGCCAGCAGCTCGCCGGGACAGGGTAAAGGAGGGGCTTTCTTT. The encoded protein is CASSSPGQGKGGAFF.

This rearrangement joins TRBV6-6 to TRBJ2-3; 7 bases align to TRBD1. The V gene end was trimmed by 3 bases and the J gene end by 0 bases; junction bases not matched to a gene: 6. Per germline, CDR1 MNHNY and CDR2 SVGAGI (reference sequence). The CDR3 is 16 amino acids. Written as DNA, the CDR3 is TGTGCCAGCAGTTATGCCCGACAGGGAAGCACAGATACGCAGTATTTT. It yields the protein CASSYARQGSTDTQYF.

The V and J genes are TRBV5-1 and TRBJ2-2, with D hard to call. Trimming took off 2 bases at V and 6 bases at J, with 14 bases between the two ends. Germline V lookup: CDR1 SGHRS, CDR2 YFSETQ. The CDR3 is made up of 15 amino acids. This chain's CDR3 is CASSLGGNTPGELFF. The CDR3 nucleotides are TGCGCCAGCAGCTTAGGCGGCAATACACCCGGGGAGCTGTTTTTT.

V gene TRBV29-1 combines with J gene TRBJ2-1, with 10 bases aligning to TRBD1. The CDR3 extends over 14 amino acids. J gave up 2 bases and V 6 bases, and 4 bases lay outside the gene matches. Germline V gives CDR1 SQVTM, CDR2 ANQGSEA. CDR3 amino acids: CSVRDRGPYNEQFF. In DNA, the CDR3 is TGCAGCGTGAGGGACAGGGGACCCTACAATGAGCAGTTCTTC.

V and J are TRBV18 and TRBJ2-7, with 11 bases aligning to TRBD2. Germline CDR1 and CDR2: KGHSH and LQKENI. CDR3 size: 15 residues. V was pared by 3 bases and J by 5 bases, with 6 bases of the junction left unmatched. This CDR3 reads CASSPSGGASDEQYV. CDR3 coding DNA: TGTGCCAGCTCACCTAGCGGGGGGGCCTCGGACGAGCAGTACGTC.

This clone was observed a few times. The J gene is TRBJ1-5, the V gene TRBV29-1; D is possibly TRBD1 (5 bases). Per germline, CDR1 SQVTM and CDR2 ANQGSEA. This CDR3 is 13 amino acids long. Trimming cost V 4 bases and J 8 bases, with 15 bases left between them. The CDR3 loop is CSVAGDLWEPQHF. DNA of the CDR3: TGCAGCGTTGCGGGGGACTTGTGGGAGCCCCAGCATTTT.

This chain links TRBV7-8 with TRBJ2-3; 8 bases are shared with TRBD2. The CDR3 loop spans 16 amino acids. The trim removed 3 bases at V and 4 bases at J, leaving 9 bases unmatched. Germline CDR1 is SGHVS and CDR2 is FQNEAQ. CDR3 nucleotide sequence: TGTGCCAGCAGCTTCGGAGCGGGAGAGGTGGCAGATACGCAGTATTTT. As protein: CASSFGAGEVADTQYF.

The chain combines TRBV4-1 with TRBJ2-7, with D possibly matching TRBD2 (6 bases). CDR1 and CDR2 from the germline V gene are MGHRA and YSYEKL. The CDR3 consists of 14 residues. The V end lost 5 bases, the J end lost 3 bases, and 14 bases lay between the germline ends. CDR3 loop: CASSTGVAGYEQYF. Written as DNA, the CDR3 is TGCGCCAGCAGCACGGGGGTGGCGGGCTACGAGCAGTACTTC.

V is TRBV4-3 and J is TRBJ1-4; D may be TRBD1 (5 bases). Germline V gene data show CDR1 as LGHNA and CDR2 as YSLEER. With 0 bases removed from V and 2 bases from J, the gap between germline ends came to 10 bases. The CDR3 extends over 16 amino acids. The CDR3 loop reads CASSQDPPGTNEKLFF. The CDR3 coding sequence is TGCGCCAGCAGCCAAGATCCCCCAGGGACTAATGAAAAACTGTTTTTT.

The chain links TRBV25-1 to TRBJ1-1, with 7 bases identical to TRBD1. Losses at the gene ends were 6 bases for V and 2 bases for J; bases not matched to a gene: 3. Per the germline V gene, CDR1 is MGHDK and CDR2 is SYGVNS. The CDR3 runs 13 residues. CDR3 sequence (DNA): TGTGCCAGCAGCAGGGGGGGAAACACTGAAGCTTTCTTT. Translating gives CASSRGGNTEAFF.

V is TRBV21-1 and J is TRBJ1-5; the table's TRBD1 call for D was not verified on the DNA. TRBV21-1 is tagged as a pseudogene. The CDR3 consists of 14 residues. The CDR3 loop reads CASSIRQGNQPQHF. The CDR3 DNA reads as TGTGCCAGCAGCATAAGACAGGGGAATCAGCCCCAGCATTTT.

The chain combines TRBV5-5 with TRBJ1-4, with 10 bases matching TRBD1. In germline, CDR1 is SGHKS, CDR2 YYEKEE (reference sequence). The CDR3 is 16 residues long. Trimming removed 1 base from V and 4 bases from J; junction bases left unmatched: 4. CDR3 DNA: TGTGCCAGCAGCTTGAGGGACAGGGGAAATAATGAAAAACTGTTTTTT. This translates into CASSLRDRGNNEKLFF.

CDR3 region: CASSPPPGNNEKLFF. The CDR3 region has the DNA TGCGCCAGCAGCCCCCCGCCGGGGAACAATGAAAAACTGTTTTTT. This sequence joins TRBV4-3 and TRBJ1-4; D ambiguous. Deletions cut 4 bases from V and 5 bases from J, with 14 bases between. Germline CDR1 reads LGHNA; CDR2 reads YSLEER. The CDR3 sequence is 15 residues long.

This clone was observed a single time. V and J are TRBV28 and TRBJ2-5, with 7 bases matching TRBD2. The CDR3 is 11 residues long. J lost 14 bases, V lost 5 bases, and 8 bases had no gene match. Germline V gene data show CDR1 as MDHEN and CDR2 as SYDVKM. The CDR3 sequence: CASSLQRDRYF. The CDR3 DNA follows: TGTGCCAGCAGTCTCCAGCGGGACCGATACTTC.

This clone showed up just once. The chain is built from TRBV7-2 and TRBJ2-3, with no clear D. This CDR3 spans 14 amino acids. Germline V lookup: CDR1 SGHTA, CDR2 FQGNSA. Between the trimmed V and J ends, which lost 2 bases and 6 bases, there was a span of 12 bases. Here the CDR3 reads CASSLSRDTDTQYF. CDR3 bases: TGTGCCAGCAGCTTAAGTAGAGACACCGATACGCAGTATTTT.

This clone was counted a single time. This chain uses TRBV20-1 with TRBJ2-7, with TRBD1 matching 7 bases. Germline lookup yields CDR1 DFQATT and CDR2 SNEGSKA (reference sequence). This CDR3 has 11 amino acids. V lost 5 bases to trimming and J lost 9 bases; unmatched junction nucleotides: 7. CDR3 in DNA: TGCAGTGCTCCGGTGGGGGACAGGCAGTACGTC. It encodes CSAPVGDRQYV.

The chain recombines TRBV28 with TRBJ1-3, with 12 bases lining up with TRBD1. The CDR3 consists of 16 residues. CDR1 and CDR2 (germline): MDHEN, SYDVKM. Trimming removed 5 bases from V and 4 bases from J; junction bases left unmatched: 6. CDR3 in amino acids: CASSPGTGGSGNTIYF. CDR3 bases: TGTGCCAGCAGTCCGGGGACAGGGGGCTCGGGAAACACCATATATTTT. The full variable domain, completed using reference TRBV28 and TRBJ1-3, is DVKVTQSSRYLVKRTGEKVFLECVQDMDHENMFWYRQDPGLGLRLIYFSYDVKMKEKGDIPEGYSVSREKKERFSLILESASTNQTSMYLCASSPGTGGSGNTIYFGEGSWLTVV.

This rearrangement joins TRBV28 to TRBJ1-5; D unresolved. CDR3 length: 15 residues. Germline-derived CDR1 and CDR2 are MDHEN and SYDVKM. The ends were cut back, 4 bases at V and 5 bases at J, with 15 bases in the middle. The CDR3 reads CASSSSAVDDQPQHF. CDR3 nucleotide sequence: TGTGCCAGCAGTTCGTCAGCCGTAGACGATCAGCCCCAGCATTTT.

The chain is built from TRBV2 and TRBJ2-1; TRBD2 matches 10 bases. Germline CDR1 is SNHLY and CDR2 is FYNNEI. Losses at the gene ends were 7 bases for V and 8 bases for J; bases not matched to a gene: 11. The CDR3 sequence is 15 residues long. As DNA, the CDR3 is TGTGCCAGCAACAAACTAGCGGGAAAGAGCGATGAGCAGTTCTTC. Protein: CASNKLAGKSDEQFF. Full variable domain (outside the CDR3, taken from reference TRBV2 and TRBJ2-1): EPEVTQTPSHQVTQMGQEVILRCVPISNHLYFYWYRQILGQKVEFLVSFYNNEISEKSEIFDDQFSVERPDGSNFTLKIRSTKLEDSAMYFCASNKLAGKSDEQFFGPGTRLTVL.

V gene TRBV2 combines with J gene TRBJ1-5; D call uncertain. The length of the CDR3 is 15 residues. Germline CDR1 SNHLY, CDR2 FYNNEI. With 6 bases removed from V and 6 bases from J, the gap between germline ends came to 18 bases. The DNA for the CDR3 is TGTGCCAGCAGCGAGGAAATGGGCCCTCTTCAGCCCCAGCATTTT. Amino acid sequence: CASSEEMGPLQPQHF.

The chain couples TRBV4-1 to TRBJ2-1; TRBD1 agrees at 9 bases. V lost 4 bases, J lost 7 bases, and 5 bases stayed unmatched. This CDR3 contains 14 residues. Germline-derived CDR1 and CDR2 are MGHRA and YSYEKL. This chain's CDR3 is CASSLGTGRNEQFF. CDR3 DNA: TGCGCCAGCAGCCTCGGGACAGGGAGAAATGAGCAGTTCTTC.

The rearrangement links TRBV18 to TRBJ2-7; a possible D gene is TRBD2 (5 bases). Trimming left V 6 bases short and J 3 bases short, with 15 bases between. The CDR3 totals 14 residues. Looked up from germline, CDR1 is KGHSH and CDR2 is LQKENI. The CDR3 DNA reads as TGTGCCAGCTCTCTTGGACTCTTGGGCTACGAGCAGTACTTC. It is translated as CASSLGLLGYEQYF. The full variable domain, rest sourced from reference TRBV18 and TRBJ2-7, is NAGVMQNPRHLVRRRGQEARLRCSPMKGHSHVYWYRQLPEEGLKFMVYLQKENIIDESGMPKERFSAEFPKEGPSILRIQQVVRGDSAAYFCASSLGLLGYEQYFGPGTRLTVT.

This clone was seen a few times. The chain uses TRBV30 and TRBJ1-1, with a weak D call TRBD1 (5 bases). This CDR3 contains 12 residues. Trimming cost V 0 bases and J 11 bases, with 13 bases left between them. CDR1 GTSNPN and CDR2 SVGIG come from the germline V gene (reference sequence). CDR3 DNA sequence: TGTGCCTGGAGTGTATTCAGGGAGGGGGCTTTCTTT. It yields the protein CAWSVFREGAFF.

The V and J genes are TRBV23-1 and TRBJ2-7, with 7 bases aligning to TRBD2. TRBV23-1 is reported as an ORF; its role is uncertain. This CDR3 has 16 amino acids. J gave up 0 bases and V 9 bases, and 14 bases lay outside the gene matches. The CDR3 loop reads CASKRDYRADSYEQYV. CDR3 nucleotide sequence: TGCGCCAGTAAGAGGGACTACCGGGCGGACTCCTACGAGCAGTACGTC.

The chain joins TRBV5-6 to TRBJ1-1; weak D call: TRBD1 (5 bases). The germline gives CDR1 SGHDT, CDR2 YYEEEE. Trimming left V 6 bases short and J 1 base short, with 16 bases between. This CDR3 is built from 15 residues. Written as DNA, the CDR3 is TGTGCCAGCAATAAGGGACCGCAACGGAACACTGAAGCTTTCTTT. It translates to CASNKGPQRNTEAFF.